These 30 T cell receptor beta chains were all obtained from the same sample, sequenced in a study of CD8+CD57+ T cells in acquired aplastic anemia. Genomic DNA was employed as the template in profiling TCR beta VDJ and CDR3. TCRdb reprocessed the reads with MiXCR, giving one entry per CDR3 protein. Here the sample spans fewer than 200,000 distinct CDR3 sequences, approximately 48% being singletons. Selection for sequencing was limited to patients who had shown CD8+CD57+ cell expansion by flow cytometry. Sequencing was carried out using sorted CD4+, CD8+, or CD8+CD57+ T cells (not recorded which) from PBMCs. The receptors originated from a human donor with aplastic anemia.

This sequence joins TRBV20-1 and TRBJ1-1, with 7 bases lining up with TRBD1. Unmatched junction bases numbered 7, after V lost 5 bases and J lost 1 base. Per the germline V gene, CDR1 is DFQATT and CDR2 is SNEGSKA (reference sequence). The CDR3 covers 14 residues. Here the CDR3 DNA reads TGCAGTGCTCGACAGGGTGGTGGGAACACTGAAGCTTTCTTT. Amino acid sequence: CSARQGGGNTEAFF.

This clonotype was seen ten or more times. V gene TRBV19 combines with J gene TRBJ1-6, with D unclear. The CDR3 is made up of 13 amino acids. V was trimmed by 2 bases and J by 10 bases, leaving 9 bases between them. Germline loops: CDR1 LNHDA, CDR2 SQIVND (reference sequence). The CDR3 DNA is TGTGCCAGTAGTATAAATCCCGAATCACCCCTCCACTTT. This sequence encodes CASSINPESPLHF.

This clonotype was observed a handful of times. The gene calls are TRBV2 and TRBJ1-1, with TRBD1 matching 9 bases. V shed 10 bases, J shed 1 base, and the junction held 4 bases outside the gene matches. The length of the CDR3 is 13 residues. Germline CDR1 reads SNHLY; CDR2 reads FYNNEI. The CDR3 nucleotides are TGTGCCACCACACAGGGGGCGAACACTGAAGCTTTCTTT. This sequence encodes CATTQGANTEAFF.

This clonotype was found many times. This chain links TRBV4-2 with TRBJ2-3, with 15 nucleotides matching TRBD2. The CDR3 contains 17 residues. Germline V lookup: CDR1 LGHNA, CDR2 YNFKEQ. V lost 4 bases, J lost 1 base, and 3 bases stayed unmatched. CDR3 coding DNA: TGTGCCAGCAGCCCCGGGACTAGCGGGGGGCGCACAGATACGCAGTATTTT. It translates to CASSPGTSGGRTDTQYF.

This clonotype has just one count. The rearrangement uses TRBV24-1 and TRBJ2-1; D is uncertain. Germline V lookup: CDR1 KGHDR, CDR2 SFDVKD. The germline V and J ends were trimmed by 0 bases and 6 bases, with 8 bases remaining between them. The CDR3 runs to 14 residues. CDR3 DNA: TGTGCCACCAGTGATTTGACAGTCGGCAATGAGCAGTTCTTC. Translated: CATSDLTVGNEQFF.

This clonotype was observed a handful of times. The V and J genes are TRBV12-5 and TRBJ1-1, with D possibly matching TRBD1 (5 bases). Germline V gene sequence: CDR1 LGHNT, CDR2 FRNRAP. V was trimmed by 1 base and J by 5 bases, leaving 11 bases between them. The CDR3 consists of 14 residues. For the CDR3, the DNA is TGTGCTAGTGGTTTGGGAGGGGCCGGAACTGAAGCTTTCTTT. Its translation: CASGLGGAGTEAFF.

This clonotype appeared once. The J gene is TRBJ1-5, the V gene TRBV6-1, with 11 bases that match TRBD1. The germline V gene encodes CDR1 MNHNS and CDR2 SASEGT. The CDR3 consists of 13 residues. V shed 8 bases, J shed 5 bases, and the junction held 2 bases outside the gene matches. The CDR3 reads CASRTGGDQPQHF. In DNA form, the CDR3 reads TGTGCCAGCCGGACAGGGGGCGATCAGCCCCAGCATTTT.

This clonotype occurred many times. V and J are TRBV6-2 or TRBV6-3 and TRBJ2-3; D unclear. Germline V CDR1 and CDR2: MNHEY, SVGEGT. Trimming took off 2 bases at V and 3 bases at J, with 15 bases between the two ends. The CDR3 is made up of 16 amino acids. The CDR3 DNA sequence: TGTGCCAGCAGTTACGGGCAGAGACGGACGACAGATACGCAGTATTTT. Protein: CASSYGQRRTTDTQYF.

The CDR3 loop reads CSASGTSVKQFF. The CDR3 DNA is TGCAGTGCATCCGGGACTAGCGTTAAGCAGTTCTTC. The chain carries TRBV20-1 and TRBJ2-1; TRBD2 matches at 10 bases. Trimming at V came to 6 bases and at J to 11 bases, leaving 7 bases not matched to a gene. From germline, CDR1 is DFQATT and CDR2 SNEGSKA (reference sequence). This CDR3 comprises 12 residues.

This clonotype was detected ten times or more. The chain recombines TRBV6-6 with TRBJ2-7; no reliable D call. Germline lookup yields CDR1 MNHNY and CDR2 SVGAGI (reference sequence). The ends were cut back, 2 bases at V and 6 bases at J, with 11 bases in the middle. This CDR3 comprises 13 residues. The CDR3 loop reads CASSYRAGREQYF. The CDR3 DNA reads TGTGCCAGCAGTTACAGGGCTGGGCGCGAGCAGTACTTC.

V gene TRBV9 combines with J gene TRBJ2-5; D gene uncertain. CDR3 length: 13 amino acids. Trimming stripped 3 bases from V and 2 bases from J, with 8 bases between. Germline V lookup: CDR1 SGDLS, CDR2 YYNGEE. The CDR3 sequence is CASSAGIQETQYF. CDR3 bases: TGTGCCAGCAGCGCGGGTATTCAAGAGACCCAGTACTTC.

Many counts were recorded for this clonotype. This sequence joins TRBV7-8 and TRBJ1-5; D call uncertain. Germline values: CDR1 SGHVS, CDR2 FQNEAQ. Trimming stripped 5 bases from V and 4 bases from J, with 15 bases between. The CDR3 totals 15 residues. CDR3 amino acids: CASSQLNQANQPQHF. The CDR3 nucleotides are TGTGCCAGCAGCCAACTGAACCAGGCAAATCAGCCCCAGCATTTT.

The chain uses TRBV7-9 and TRBJ1-4; D gene unclear. Trimming shortened V by 10 bases and J by 8 bases, and 8 bases separated the two germline ends. Germline V gives CDR1 SEHNR, CDR2 FQNEAQ (reference sequence). This CDR3 region has 10 residues. CDR3 region: CAIKGEKLFF. CDR3 DNA: TGTGCCATCAAAGGGGAAAAACTGTTTTTT.

The chain links TRBV20-1 to TRBJ1-1; a possible D gene is TRBD1 (5 bases). Germline lookup yields CDR1 DFQATT and CDR2 SNEGSKA (reference sequence). Trimming left V 5 bases short and J 4 bases short, with 14 bases between. CDR3 length equals 13 residues. CDR3 sequence: CSAARQTSTEAFF. The DNA for the CDR3 is TGCAGTGCTGCGAGACAGACAAGCACTGAAGCTTTCTTT.

J is TRBJ1-3 and V is TRBV10-2, with 8 bases lining up with TRBD1. CDR3 size: 13 residues. Germline trimming cut 9 bases from V and 4 bases from J; bases unmatched to any gene: 5. CDR1 is WSHSY, CDR2 SAAADI, per germline. For the CDR3, the DNA is TGCGCCAGTGGACAGGGAGGGGGAAACACCATATATTTT. Encoded protein: CASGQGGGNTIYF.

This clonotype was picked up many times. The J gene is TRBJ1-1, the V gene TRBV19; perhaps TRBD1 as D (5 bases). Between the trimmed V and J ends, which lost 10 bases and 8 bases, there was a span of 17 bases. The CDR3 loop spans 12 amino acids. The V gene's germline CDR1 is LNHDA and CDR2 SQIVND (reference sequence). The CDR3 protein is CATMGVGTEAFF. In DNA, the CDR3 is TGTGCCACAATGGGGGTGGGGACCGAAGCTTTCTTT. The full variable domain, with the rest looked up from reference TRBV19 and TRBJ1-1, is DGGITQSPKYLFRKEGQNVTLSCEQNLNHDAMYWYRQDPGQGLRLIYYSQIVNDFQKGDIAEGYSVSREKKESFPLTVTSAQKNPTAFYLCATMGVGTEAFFGQGTRLTVV.

The chain combines TRBV7-9 with TRBJ1-4; D unresolved. Per germline, CDR1 SEHNR and CDR2 FQNEAQ (reference sequence). V lost 3 bases and J 7 bases, leaving 9 bases between the germline ends. This CDR3 has 13 amino acids. The CDR3 protein is CASSLAGSEKLFF. DNA of the CDR3: TGTGCCAGCAGCTTGGCCGGGTCTGAAAAACTGTTTTTT.

The chain is built from TRBV30 and TRBJ1-2, with D tentatively TRBD1 (5 bases). Trimming cost V 1 base and J 9 bases, with 15 bases left between them. Germline CDR1 reads GTSNPN; CDR2 reads SVGIG (reference sequence). The CDR3 sequence is 13 residues long. The CDR3 sequence: CAWSGGWGSRYTF. The CDR3 nucleotides read TGTGCCTGGAGTGGAGGTTGGGGGTCTCGCTACACCTTC. Together with reference TRBV30 and TRBJ1-2, the CDR3 gives the full variable domain: SQTIHQWPATLVQPVGSPLSLECTVEGTSNPNLYWYRQAAGRGLQLLFYSVGIGQISSEVPQNLSASRPQDRQFILSSKKLLLSDSGFYLCAWSGGWGSRYTFGSGTRLTVV.

This clonotype was found many times. The J gene is TRBJ2-2, the V gene TRBV7-3, with TRBD1 as a possible D gene (6 bases). Germline assignment: CDR1 SGHTA and CDR2 FQGTGA. The CDR3 runs to 14 residues. V lost 5 bases to trimming and J lost 6 bases, with 13 bases between them. CDR3 sequence reads: CASSPQQGPGELFF. The CDR3, as DNA: TGTGCCAGCAGCCCCCAACAGGGCCCCGGGGAGCTGTTTTTT.

This clonotype was recorded at least ten times. CDR3 coding DNA: TGTGCCAGTAGTATATACCAGGGGGCGATCGAGGCAGATACGCAGTATTTT. This codes for CASSIYQGAIEADTQYF. The gene calls are TRBV19 and TRBJ2-3; 8 bases are shared with TRBD1. The J segment lost 4 bases and the V segment lost 2 bases, leaving 11 bases of the junction unmatched. The CDR3 is 17 amino acids. Germline lookup yields CDR1 LNHDA and CDR2 SQIVND (reference sequence).

The sample holds a few counts of this clonotype. The chain recombines TRBV15 with TRBJ1-5, with a tentative D call TRBD1 (5 bases). Deletions cut 2 bases from V and 3 bases from J, with 14 bases between. The CDR3 sequence is 16 residues long. From germline, CDR1 is LNHNV and CDR2 YYDKDF (reference sequence). The CDR3, as DNA: TGTGCCACCAGCAGATATCCCACAGGTATCAATCAGCCCCAGCATTTT. Translating gives CATSRYPTGINQPQHF.

The chain uses TRBV10-1 and TRBJ2-7; D is undetermined. V lost 6 bases and J 1 base, leaving 10 bases between the germline ends. The CDR3 sequence is 13 residues long. Germline lookup yields CDR1 WNHNN and CDR2 SYGVQD (reference sequence). DNA of the CDR3: TGCGCCAGCAGCCCTGGGAATTCCTACGAGCAGTACTTC. Amino acids: CASSPGNSYEQYF.

Many counts were recorded for this clonotype. The chain recombines TRBV2 with TRBJ2-1; 10 bases are shared with TRBD1. Germline CDR1 and CDR2: SNHLY and FYNNEI. The junction had 4 bases not matched to a gene; V was cut back by 3 bases and J by 5 bases. CDR3 length: 15 residues. Here the CDR3 reads CASSDGQGVDNEQFF. CDR3 in DNA: TGTGCCAGCAGTGATGGACAGGGGGTTGACAATGAGCAGTTCTTC.

This clonotype was seen repeatedly, ten times or more. This chain uses TRBV12-3 or TRBV12-4 with TRBJ2-7, with 8 nucleotides matching TRBD1. The J segment lost 3 bases and the V segment lost 6 bases, leaving 10 bases of the junction unmatched. The CDR3 spans 15 residues. CDR3 DNA: TGTGCCAGCAGCCCGGGACAGGCTTCGCTCTACGAGCAGTACTTC. It specifies CASSPGQASLYEQYF.

The chain combines TRBV29-1 with TRBJ2-1; D ambiguous. Germline assignment: CDR1 SQVTM and CDR2 ANQGSEA. The CDR3 runs 10 residues. V was pared by 6 bases and J by 5 bases, with 5 bases between. CDR3 protein: CSVVNNEQFF. In nucleotides, the CDR3 is TGCAGCGTAGTGAACAATGAGCAGTTCTTC.

This sequence joins TRBV15 and TRBJ1-4; D is unresolved. CDR1 is LNHNV, CDR2 YYDKDF, per germline (reference sequence). V shed 3 bases and J shed 8 bases, with 10 bases lying between them. The CDR3 totals 13 residues. CDR3 residues: CATSRPLGEKLFF. The CDR3 DNA is TGTGCCACCAGCAGGCCCTTGGGGGAAAAACTGTTTTTT.

This clonotype occurred a few times. V gene TRBV7-9 combines with J gene TRBJ2-2; D is perhaps TRBD2 (6 bases). The CDR3 runs to 12 residues. V lost 3 bases and J lost 7, with 6 bases in between. CDR1 and CDR2 from the germline V gene are SEHNR and FQNEAQ (reference sequence). CDR3 region: CASSLEGGELFF. As DNA, the CDR3 is TGTGCCAGCAGCTTGGAGGGCGGGGAGCTGTTTTTT.

The gene calls are TRBV7-9 and TRBJ1-6; TRBD1 matches 7 bases. From germline, CDR1 is SEHNR and CDR2 FQNEAQ (reference sequence). J was trimmed by 1 base and V by 5 bases; bases with no gene match: 2. The CDR3 length is 15 residues. The CDR3 spells CASSPGQSYNSPLHF. CDR3 bases: TGTGCCAGCAGCCCGGGACAGTCCTATAATTCACCCCTCCACTTT.

The chain links TRBV2 to TRBJ1-6; 9 bases line up with TRBD1. Germline loops: CDR1 SNHLY, CDR2 FYNNEI. Unmatched junction bases numbered 12, after V lost 7 bases and J lost 11 bases. This CDR3 has 15 residues. CDR3 nucleotide sequence: TGTGCCAGCATGGGACAGGGTACTAATAGTCCACCCCTCCACTTT. Translating gives CASMGQGTNSPPLHF. The whole variable domain, filled in from reference TRBV2 and TRBJ1-6, reads EPEVTQTPSHQVTQMGQEVILRCVPISNHLYFYWYRQILGQKVEFLVSFYNNEISEKSEIFDDQFSVERPDGSNFTLKIRSTKLEDSAMYFCASMGQGTNSPPLHFGNGTRLTVT.

This rearrangement joins TRBV9 to TRBJ2-3, with 8 bases lining up with TRBD1. There are 19 residues in the CDR3. In germline, CDR1 is SGDLS, CDR2 YYNGEE. The V and J ends lost 3 bases and 4 bases, in that order; junction bases with no gene match: 19. CDR3 protein: CASSAPDRGKSKFADTQYF. The CDR3 coding sequence is TGTGCCAGCAGCGCTCCAGACAGGGGAAAAAGTAAGTTCGCAGATACGCAGTATTTT.